These 32 T cell receptor beta chains share one sample of origin, sequenced in a study of T cell responses to AZD1222 COVID-19 vaccine. TCRdb keeps only in-frame clones here, not all; method: immunoSEQ multiplex PCR. The table shows fewer than 200,000 clones, with 70% to 90% occurring only once. The source material was peripheral blood, sampled 28 days after the second AZD1222 dose. The origin of the receptors is an adult who received the AZD1222 COVID-19 vaccine.

The chain carries TRBV7-2 and TRBJ2-4; perhaps TRBD1 as D (5 bases). This CDR3 is built from 15 residues. The germline V gene has CDR1 SGHTA and CDR2 FQGNSA. The V and J ends lost 8 bases and 2 bases respectively, with 16 bases between them. CDR3 sequence (DNA): TGTGCCAGCCATCGGACATTGGGCTCCAAAAACATTCAGTACTTC. Encoded protein: CASHRTLGSKNIQYF. Looking up the rest from reference TRBV7-2 and TRBJ2-4 gives the full variable domain: GAGVSQSPSNKVTEKGKDVELRCDPISGHTALYWYRQSLGQGLEFLIYFQGNSAPDKSGLPSDRFSAERTGGSVSTLTIQRTQQEDSAVYLCASHRTLGSKNIQYFGAGTRLSVL.

This clone occurred a few times. V usage is TRBV7-2 and J usage is TRBJ2-1; 8 nucleotides line up with TRBD2. Germline V gives CDR1 SGHTA, CDR2 FQGNSA. CDR3 size: 15 residues. V lost 2 bases, J lost 7 bases, and 7 bases stayed unmatched. The CDR3 nucleotides are TGTGCCAGCAGCTTACTCGGGGGGGCGACGAATGAGCAGTTCTTC. This codes for CASSLLGGATNEQFF.

This chain links TRBV12-5 with TRBJ1-4; TRBD1 matches at 8 bases. Looked up from germline, CDR1 is LGHNT and CDR2 is FRNRAP. The CDR3 spans 13 residues. Trimming cost V 8 bases and J 8 bases; bases outside gene matches: 7. CDR3 region: CASSRGQGEKLFF. Here the CDR3 DNA reads TGTGCTAGTAGCAGGGGGCAAGGGGAAAAACTGTTTTTT.

In DNA, the CDR3 is TGTGCCTGGAGTGCAGGCTCTGGGTACACTGAAGCTTTCTTT. Residues: CAWSAGSGYTEAFF. The gene calls are TRBV30 and TRBJ1-1; D is uncertain. V was clipped by 1 base and J by 3 bases, with 12 bases between them. CDR1 and CDR2 from the germline V gene are GTSNPN and SVGIG (reference sequence). The CDR3 spans 14 residues.

The V and J genes are TRBV18 and TRBJ2-1, with 7 positions matching TRBD2. Germline V gene data show CDR1 as KGHSH and CDR2 as LQKENI. The CDR3 runs 16 residues. Trimming cost V 3 bases and J 2 bases; bases outside gene matches: 7. CDR3 bases: TGTGCCAGCTCACCTCTCAGCGGGGCCCCCTACAATGAGCAGTTCTTC. It specifies CASSPLSGAPYNEQFF.

The V call is TRBV4-1, the J call TRBJ2-1; 7 bases agree with TRBD1. Germline CDR1 reads MGHRA; CDR2 reads YSYEKL. This CDR3 is 12 amino acids long. With V trimmed by 6 bases and J by 8 bases, 4 bases remained unmatched. The CDR3: CASRGTEYEQFF. As DNA, the CDR3 is TGCGCCAGCAGAGGGACAGAATATGAGCAGTTCTTC.

This clone was recorded once. CDR3 coding DNA: TGTGCCAGCAGCTTAGCGGCAGGGACAAGTCAGCCCCAGCATTTT. Its protein is CASSLAAGTSQPQHF. This chain uses TRBV7-9 with TRBJ1-5; a weak D match, TRBD1 (6 bases). V was trimmed by 0 bases and J by 6 bases, leaving 12 bases between them. This CDR3 region has 15 residues. Per the germline V gene, CDR1 is SEHNR and CDR2 is FQNEAQ (reference sequence).

The chain uses TRBV7-9 and TRBJ2-2; unclear D gene. The V gene's germline CDR1 is SEHNR and CDR2 FQNEAQ (reference sequence). CDR3 size: 13 residues. Trimming shortened V by 1 base and J by 10 bases, and 10 bases separated the two germline ends. CDR3 sequence (DNA): TGTGCCAGCAGCTTAGAGGTCCCGGAGGAGCTGTTTTTT. Its protein is CASSLEVPEELFF.

V usage is TRBV14 and J usage is TRBJ2-2; 10 positions match TRBD1. Per the germline V gene, CDR1 is SGHDN and CDR2 is FVKESK. CDR3 length: 17 residues. V was clipped by 3 bases and J by 5 bases; unmatched bases: 9. The CDR3 DNA sequence: TGTGCCAGCAGCCAGATTTGGGACAGGGGAAGGACCGGGGAGCTGTTTTTT. Encoded protein: CASSQIWDRGRTGELFF.

The rearrangement links TRBV12-3 or TRBV12-4 to TRBJ1-5; D is uncertain. V was clipped by 5 bases and J by 5 bases, with 10 bases between them. The CDR3 totals 13 residues. CDR3 region: CASSRTDHQPQHF. CDR3 DNA: TGTGCCAGCAGTCGGACTGATCATCAGCCCCAGCATTTT.

J is TRBJ2-2 and V is TRBV2, with D possibly being TRBD1 (5 bases). Trimming stripped 6 bases from V and 3 bases from J, with 11 bases between. Germline-derived CDR1 and CDR2 are SNHLY and FYNNEI. The CDR3 loop spans 14 amino acids. The CDR3 DNA reads TGTGCCAGCAGACCTCAGGGATACACCGGGGAGCTGTTTTTT. As protein: CASRPQGYTGELFF.

The chain couples TRBV4-2 to TRBJ2-5, with 9 bases that match TRBD2. Germline V gives CDR1 LGHNA, CDR2 YNFKEQ. The CDR3 contains 17 residues. With V trimmed by 0 bases and J by 4 bases, 9 bases remained unmatched. This chain's CDR3 is CASSQDPGRGGSETQYF. The DNA of the CDR3 is TGTGCCAGCAGCCAAGATCCTGGGCGGGGGGGCTCAGAGACCCAGTACTTC.

The rearrangement links TRBV6-4 to TRBJ2-1; D is undetermined. The CDR3 sequence is 14 residues long. Germline values: CDR1 MRHNA, CDR2 SNTAGT. The V gene lost 0 bases and the J gene lost 5 bases, with 8 bases spanning the gap. The CDR3 sequence is CASSDSADHNEQFF. The CDR3 region has the DNA TGTGCCAGCAGTGACTCCGCGGACCACAATGAGCAGTTCTTC.

The sample holds one count of this clone. The V gene is TRBV28, the J gene TRBJ1-2; 12 nucleotides line up with TRBD1. This CDR3 contains 16 residues. V gave up 2 bases and J gave up 5 bases; unmatched junction bases: 6. Germline V gives CDR1 MDHEN, CDR2 SYDVKM. The CDR3 reads CASSLEGQGALYGYTF. The CDR3 nucleotides are TGTGCCAGCAGTTTAGAGGGACAGGGGGCGTTATATGGCTACACCTTC.

This chain uses TRBV7-8 with TRBJ1-2; a weak D match, TRBD1 (6 bases). CDR1 and CDR2 from the germline V gene are SGHVS and FQNEAQ. The CDR3 is 12 amino acids. Deletions cut 5 bases from V and 4 bases from J, with 8 bases between. CDR3 sequence: CASSAQGYGYTF. Here the CDR3 DNA reads TGTGCCAGCAGCGCACAGGGCTATGGCTACACCTTC.

V is TRBV19 and J is TRBJ1-2; D not certain. Trimming pared 6 bases from V and 5 bases from J, leaving 19 bases between. CDR1 and CDR2 (germline): LNHDA, SQIVND (reference sequence). This CDR3 region has 15 residues. The CDR3 region has the DNA TGTGCCAGTAGCCTCAGGACCGGAGGGCGATATGGCTACACCTTC. It translates to CASSLRTGGRYGYTF.

J is TRBJ1-5 and V is TRBV10-3, with TRBD1 as a possible D gene (5 bases). The CDR3 is 13 residues long. V lost 6 bases and J lost 4, with 10 bases in between. Per germline, CDR1 ENHRY and CDR2 SYGVKD. The CDR3 protein is CAIRVGANQPQHF. The CDR3 DNA reads TGTGCCATCAGGGTTGGGGCTAATCAGCCCCAGCATTTT.

This sequence joins TRBV5-5 and TRBJ2-1; 16 nucleotides align to TRBD2. Germline V gives CDR1 SGHKS, CDR2 YYEKEE (reference sequence). Unmatched junction bases numbered 2, after V lost 4 bases and J lost 10 bases. CDR3 length: 14 residues. CDR3 bases: TGTGCCAGCAGCCCGGGACTAGCGGGGGGGGAGCAGTTCTTC. The encoded protein is CASSPGLAGGEQFF.

Comment on this clone: Other nucleotide sequences from this sample produce the same CDR3. J is TRBJ1-1 and V is TRBV5-6; D remains ambiguous. V lost 0 bases, J lost 3 bases, and 9 bases lay in between. Germline-derived CDR1 and CDR2 are SGHDT and YYEEEE. The CDR3 runs 14 residues. The CDR3 loop is CASSLGGSHTEAFF. DNA of the CDR3: TGTGCCAGCAGCTTGGGTGGCAGCCACACTGAAGCTTTCTTT.

In its sample, this clone was seen a few times. The V gene is TRBV5-4, the J gene TRBJ1-1; D not certain. Germline CDR1 SGHNT, CDR2 YYREEE (reference sequence). Trimming left V 5 bases short and J 1 base short, with 9 bases between. This CDR3 spans 13 amino acids. CDR3 in DNA: TGTGCCAGCAGGGCAGATTCGAACACTGAAGCTTTCTTT. Residues: CASRADSNTEAFF.

The V gene is TRBV7-9, the J gene TRBJ2-1; D might be TRBD1 (6 bases). The V gene lost 0 bases and the J gene lost 7 bases, with 13 bases spanning the gap. The CDR3 is 15 residues long. Germline V gene lookup returns CDR1 SEHNR and CDR2 FQNEAQ (reference sequence). Here the CDR3 reads CASSLATGMGNEQFF. CDR3 DNA sequence: TGTGCCAGCAGCTTAGCAACAGGGATGGGGAATGAGCAGTTCTTC.

V gene TRBV19 combines with J gene TRBJ2-5; D is perhaps TRBD1 (5 bases). The CDR3 length is 14 residues. Germline CDR1 LNHDA, CDR2 SQIVND (reference sequence). The V end lost 3 bases, the J end lost 1 base, and 9 bases lay between the germline ends. CDR3 amino acids: CASSITRAQETQYF. The CDR3 DNA reads TGTGCCAGTAGTATTACCAGGGCCCAAGAGACCCAGTACTTC.

CDR3 nucleotide sequence: TGTGCCAGCAGTGCAGGGGGAGGGGAGCTGTTTTTT. Protein sequence: CASSAGGGELFF. The chain employs TRBV2 and TRBJ2-2; TRBD1 matches at 7 bases. Germline CDR1 reads SNHLY; CDR2 reads FYNNEI. This CDR3 region has 12 residues. V lost 4 bases and J lost 8; bases outside the gene matches: 1. Full variable domain (remainder filled in from reference TRBV2 and TRBJ2-2): EPEVTQTPSHQVTQMGQEVILRCVPISNHLYFYWYRQILGQKVEFLVSFYNNEISEKSEIFDDQFSVERPDGSNFTLKIRSTKLEDSAMYFCASSAGGGELFFGEGSRLTVL.

This clone turned up a few times. The CDR3 sequence: CASSMGSGGLNTGELFF. For the CDR3, the DNA is TGTGCCAGTAGTATGGGAAGCGGGGGCCTGAACACCGGGGAGCTGTTTTTT. V usage is TRBV19 and J usage is TRBJ2-2; 8 positions match TRBD2. This CDR3 has 17 amino acids. CDR1 and CDR2 from the germline V gene are LNHDA and SQIVND (reference sequence). The V and J ends lost 3 bases and 1 base, in that order; junction bases with no gene match: 7.

This chain links TRBV7-2 with TRBJ1-6, with TRBD1 matching over 7 bases. Germline-derived CDR1 and CDR2 are SGHTA and FQGNSA. Trimming removed 6 bases from V and 7 bases from J; junction bases left unmatched: 6. This CDR3 is 14 amino acids long. DNA for the CDR3: TGTGCCAGCAGGCGAGGGACAGTGAATTCACCCCTCCACTTT. Amino acids: CASRRGTVNSPLHF.

This rearrangement joins TRBV6-5 to TRBJ2-1; 7 bases fit TRBD1. This CDR3 contains 11 residues. Germline V gene data show CDR1 as MNHEY and CDR2 as SVGAGI. The junction had 3 bases not matched to a gene; V was cut back by 10 bases and J by 6 bases. DNA for the CDR3: TGTGCCACACGACAGGGCAATGAGCAGTTCTTC. It is translated as CATRQGNEQFF.

The chain carries TRBV30 and TRBJ1-4; 8 bases are a match to TRBD1. V lost 2 bases and J lost 7; bases outside the gene matches: 12. Germline V gene data show CDR1 as GTSNPN and CDR2 as SVGIG (reference sequence). The CDR3 is 16 residues long. CDR3 DNA sequence: TGTGCCTGGAGTCCCGATCGGACAGGGTCGGTTGAAAAACTGTTTTTT. This translates into CAWSPDRTGSVEKLFF.

V and J are TRBV7-8 and TRBJ2-3, with TRBD1 matching 8 bases. This CDR3 has 15 residues. Germline values: CDR1 SGHVS, CDR2 FQNEAQ. V trimming: 5 bases; J trimming: 3 bases; junction bases outside the gene matches: 7. The CDR3 region has the DNA TGTGCCAGCAGCCCGAGGACAGGGTGGACAGATACGCAGTATTTT. Amino acid sequence: CASSPRTGWTDTQYF. Based on the CDR3 plus reference TRBV7-8 and TRBJ2-3, the full variable domain is GAGVSQSPRYKVAKRGQDVALRCDPISGHVSLFWYQQALGQGPEFLTYFQNEAQLDKSGLPSDRFFAERPEGSVSTLKIQRTQQEDSAVYLCASSPRTGWTDTQYFGPGTRLTVL.

The V call is TRBV6-1, the J call TRBJ1-2; the match to TRBD1 covers 7 bases. The germline CDR1 and CDR2 sequences are MNHNS and SASEGT. With 1 base clipped from V and 4 bases from J, the junction kept 6 bases outside the gene matches. The CDR3 extends over 15 amino acids. CDR3 region: CASSEGRGTPYGYTF. The CDR3 nucleotides read TGTGCCAGCAGTGAAGGCAGGGGGACTCCCTATGGCTACACCTTC.

CDR3 residues: CASSLWGFTEAFF. The CDR3 nucleotides read TGTGCCAGCAGTCTCTGGGGGTTCACTGAAGCTTTCTTT. The chain couples TRBV5-4 to TRBJ1-1; TRBD1 might be the D (5 bases). Trimming pared 5 bases from V and 4 bases from J, leaving 12 bases between. There are 13 residues in the CDR3. Per the germline V gene, CDR1 is SGHNT and CDR2 is YYREEE (reference sequence).

The chain combines TRBV2 with TRBJ2-7; TRBD1 agrees at 10 bases. The CDR3 extends over 14 amino acids. Germline lookup yields CDR1 SNHLY and CDR2 FYNNEI. With V trimmed by 4 bases and J by 3 bases, 3 bases remained unmatched. CDR3: CASSGQGAFYEQYF. For the CDR3, the DNA is TGTGCCAGCAGTGGACAGGGGGCGTTCTACGAGCAGTACTTC.

The chain employs TRBV27 and TRBJ1-4, with a possible D match to TRBD1 (6 bases). This CDR3 has 16 residues. V was cut by 5 bases and J by 1 base, with 14 bases left in between. Germline values: CDR1 MNHEY, CDR2 SMNVEV (reference sequence). CDR3 loop: CASSPDRPGTNEKLFF. The CDR3 coding sequence is TGTGCCAGCAGTCCAGACAGGCCTGGAACTAATGAAAAACTGTTTTTT. Based on the CDR3 plus reference TRBV27 and TRBJ1-4, the full variable domain is EAQVTQNPRYLITVTGKKLTVTCSQNMNHEYMSWYRQDPGLGLRQIYYSMNVEVTDKGDVPEGYKVSRKEKRNFPLILESPSPNQTSLYFCASSPDRPGTNEKLFFGSGTQLSVL.